This TCR beta chain was documented in a study of CD8 T cells in ankylosing spondylitis. MiXCR was run by TCRdb on the 5' RACE reads, yielding one entry per CDR3 protein. The data show about 220,000 distinct CDR3 sequences, 10% seen once. Findings and caveats of the study: Disease-linked clones proved CD8+ and comparatively uncommon in peripheral blood. Roughly eight highly homologous variants made up a TCR beta motif, and this motif appeared characteristic of ankylosing spondylitis blood.

This clonotype was seen at least ten times. Its antigen is still unknown. CDR3 length equals 14 residues. V was cut by 9 bases and J by 4 bases, with 16 bases left in between. The sequencing input was blood, either unsorted or a sorted T cell fraction (not recorded which). This rearrangement joins TRBV12-3 or TRBV12-4 to TRBJ1-3, with a possible D match to TRBD1 (5 bases). This clonotype was sampled from a male donor with ankylosing spondylitis or in good health (not recorded which). The CDR3 DNA reads TGTGCCAGTTCAGACAGCGTAGAAGGAAACACCATATATTTT. Residues: CASSDSVEGNTIYF.